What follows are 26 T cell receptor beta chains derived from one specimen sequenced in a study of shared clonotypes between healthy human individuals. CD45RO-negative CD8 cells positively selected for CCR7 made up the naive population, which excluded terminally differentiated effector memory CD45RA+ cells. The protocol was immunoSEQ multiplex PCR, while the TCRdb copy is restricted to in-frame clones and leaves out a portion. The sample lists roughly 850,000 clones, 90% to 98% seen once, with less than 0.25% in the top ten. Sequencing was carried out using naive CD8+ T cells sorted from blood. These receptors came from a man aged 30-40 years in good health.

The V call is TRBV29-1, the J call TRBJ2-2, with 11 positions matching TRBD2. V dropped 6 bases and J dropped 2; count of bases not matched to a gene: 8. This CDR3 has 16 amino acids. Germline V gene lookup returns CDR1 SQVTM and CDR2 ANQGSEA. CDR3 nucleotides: TGCAGCGTCGTAGGGACTAGCGGTTCCAACACCGGGGAGCTGTTTTTT. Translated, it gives CSVVGTSGSNTGELFF.

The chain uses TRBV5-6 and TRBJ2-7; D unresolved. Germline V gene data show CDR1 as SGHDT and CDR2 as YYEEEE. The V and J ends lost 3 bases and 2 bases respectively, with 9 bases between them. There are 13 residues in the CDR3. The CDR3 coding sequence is TGTGCCAGCAGCTCGTTAATAGCCTACGAGCAGTACTTC. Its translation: CASSSLIAYEQYF. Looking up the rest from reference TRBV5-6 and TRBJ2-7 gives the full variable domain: DAGVTQSPTHLIKTRGQQVTLRCSPKSGHDTVSWYQQALGQGPQFIFQYYEEEERQRGNFPDRFSGHQFPNYSSELNVNALLLGDSALYLCASSSLIAYEQYFGPGTRLTVT.

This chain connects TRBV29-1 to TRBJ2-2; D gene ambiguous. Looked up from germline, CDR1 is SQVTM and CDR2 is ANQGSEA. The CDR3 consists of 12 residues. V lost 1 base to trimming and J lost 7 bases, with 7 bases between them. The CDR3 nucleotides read TGCAGCGTTGAAGGCTTCTACGGGGAGCTGTTTTTT. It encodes CSVEGFYGELFF.

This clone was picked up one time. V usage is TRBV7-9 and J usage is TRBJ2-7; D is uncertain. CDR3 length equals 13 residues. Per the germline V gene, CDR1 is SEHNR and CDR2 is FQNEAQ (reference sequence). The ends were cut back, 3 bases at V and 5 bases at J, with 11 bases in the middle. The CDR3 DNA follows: TGTGCCAGCAGCTTCTCCGCAAGGGACGAGCAGTACTTC. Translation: CASSFSARDEQYF.

The CDR3 coding sequence is TGTGCCAGCAGCTCACGACTAGCGGAACCGGACGAGCAGTACTTC. Encoded protein: CASSSRLAEPDEQYF. This rearrangement joins TRBV7-2 to TRBJ2-7; the match to TRBD2 covers 9 bases. The CDR3 runs 15 residues. With 4 bases clipped from V and 5 bases from J, the junction kept 9 bases outside the gene matches. The germline V gene has CDR1 SGHTA and CDR2 FQGNSA.

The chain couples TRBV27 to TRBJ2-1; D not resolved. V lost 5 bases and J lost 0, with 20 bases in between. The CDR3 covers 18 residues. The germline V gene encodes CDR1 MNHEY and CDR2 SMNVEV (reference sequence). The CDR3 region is CASSPGLTSHPSYNEQFF. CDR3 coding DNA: TGTGCCAGCAGTCCGGGCCTAACTTCGCACCCCTCCTACAATGAGCAGTTCTTC.

The DNA for the CDR3 is TGTGCCAGCAGCCACGGGGTAGCGGGAGACTACAATGAGCAGTTCTTC. Translated, it gives CASSHGVAGDYNEQFF. V gene TRBV7-9 combines with J gene TRBJ2-1; 9 nucleotides align to TRBD2. The CDR3 has 16 amino acids. Germline loops: CDR1 SEHNR, CDR2 FQNEAQ (reference sequence). Losses at the gene ends were 5 bases for V and 3 bases for J; bases not matched to a gene: 8.

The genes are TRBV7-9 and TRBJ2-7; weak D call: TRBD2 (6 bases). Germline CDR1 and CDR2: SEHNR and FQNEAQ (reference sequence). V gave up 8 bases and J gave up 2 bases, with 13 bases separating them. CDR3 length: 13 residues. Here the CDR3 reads CASEGRTTYEQYF. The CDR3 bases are TGTGCCAGCGAAGGGCGGACTACCTACGAGCAGTACTTC.

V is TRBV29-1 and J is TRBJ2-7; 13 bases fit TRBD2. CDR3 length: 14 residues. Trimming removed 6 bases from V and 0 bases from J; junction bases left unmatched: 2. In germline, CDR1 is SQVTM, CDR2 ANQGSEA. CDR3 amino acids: CSVGLAGLSYEQYF. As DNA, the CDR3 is TGCAGCGTGGGACTAGCGGGGCTCTCCTACGAGCAGTACTTC.

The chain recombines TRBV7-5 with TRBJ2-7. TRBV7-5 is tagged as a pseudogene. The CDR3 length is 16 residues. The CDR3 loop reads CARSLAPRTASYEQYF. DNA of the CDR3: TGTGCCAGAAGCTTAGCGCCCAGGACGGCCTCCTACGAGCAGTACTTC.

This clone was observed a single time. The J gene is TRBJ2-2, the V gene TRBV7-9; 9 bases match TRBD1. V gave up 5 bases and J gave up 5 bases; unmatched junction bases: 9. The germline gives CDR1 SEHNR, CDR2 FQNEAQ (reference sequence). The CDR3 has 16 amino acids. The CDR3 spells CASSPPGGQGTGELFF. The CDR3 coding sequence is TGTGCCAGCAGCCCACCGGGGGGACAGGGTACCGGGGAGCTGTTTTTT. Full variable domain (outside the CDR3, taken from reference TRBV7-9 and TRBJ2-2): DTGVSQNPRHKITKRGQNVTFRCDPISEHNRLYWYRQTLGQGPEFLTYFQNEAQLEKSRLLSDRFSAERPKGSFSTLEIQRTEQGDSAMYLCASSPPGGQGTGELFFGEGSRLTVL.

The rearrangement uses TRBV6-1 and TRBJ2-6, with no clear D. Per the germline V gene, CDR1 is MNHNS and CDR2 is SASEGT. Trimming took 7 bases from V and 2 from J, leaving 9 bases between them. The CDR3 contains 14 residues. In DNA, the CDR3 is TGTGCCAGCATCGAAGGAACTGGGGCCAACGTCCTGACTTTC. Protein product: CASIEGTGANVLTF.

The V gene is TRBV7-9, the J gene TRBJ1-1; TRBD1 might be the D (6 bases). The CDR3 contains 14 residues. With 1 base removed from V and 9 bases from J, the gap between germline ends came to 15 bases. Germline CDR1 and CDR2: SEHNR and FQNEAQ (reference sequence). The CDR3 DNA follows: TGTGCCAGCAGCTTAGGGTCTGCGGGGGGCCAAGCTTTCTTT. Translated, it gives CASSLGSAGGQAFF.

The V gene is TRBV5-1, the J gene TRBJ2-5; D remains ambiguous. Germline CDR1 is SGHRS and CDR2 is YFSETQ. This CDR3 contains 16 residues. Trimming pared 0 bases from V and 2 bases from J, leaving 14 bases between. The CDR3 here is CASSLAPGGGQETQYF. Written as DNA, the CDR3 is TGCGCCAGCAGCTTGGCCCCTGGTGGTGGGCAAGAGACCCAGTACTTC.

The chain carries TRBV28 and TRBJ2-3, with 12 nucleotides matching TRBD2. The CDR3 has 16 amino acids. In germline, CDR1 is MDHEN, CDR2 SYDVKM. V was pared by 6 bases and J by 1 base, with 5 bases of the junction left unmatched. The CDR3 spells CASSELAGGGTDTQYF. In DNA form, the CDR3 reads TGTGCCAGCAGCGAACTAGCGGGAGGCGGCACAGATACGCAGTATTTT.

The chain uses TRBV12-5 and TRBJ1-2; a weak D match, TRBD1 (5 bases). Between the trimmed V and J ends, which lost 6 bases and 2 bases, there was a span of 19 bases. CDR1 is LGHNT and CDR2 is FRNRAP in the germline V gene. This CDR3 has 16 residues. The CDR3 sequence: CASGPLKGAGNYGYTF. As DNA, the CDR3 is TGTGCTAGTGGACCCCTGAAAGGGGCGGGAAACTATGGCTACACCTTC.

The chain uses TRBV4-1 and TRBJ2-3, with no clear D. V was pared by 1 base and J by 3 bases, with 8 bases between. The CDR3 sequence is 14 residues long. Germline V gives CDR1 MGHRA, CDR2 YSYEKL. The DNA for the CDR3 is TGCGCCAGCAGCCAAGTAACTCCAACAGATACGCAGTATTTT. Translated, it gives CASSQVTPTDTQYF.

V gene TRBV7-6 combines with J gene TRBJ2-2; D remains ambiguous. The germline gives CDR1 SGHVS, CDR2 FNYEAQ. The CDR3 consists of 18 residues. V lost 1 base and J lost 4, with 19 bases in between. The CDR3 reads CASSLDRARVDITGELFF. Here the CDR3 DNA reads TGTGCCAGCAGCTTAGATAGGGCACGGGTTGATATCACCGGGGAGCTGTTTTTT.

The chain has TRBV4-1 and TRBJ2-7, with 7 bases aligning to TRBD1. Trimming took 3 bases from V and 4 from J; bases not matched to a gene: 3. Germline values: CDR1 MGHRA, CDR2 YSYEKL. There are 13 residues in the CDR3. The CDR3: CASSHDREYEQYF. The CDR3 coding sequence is TGCGCCAGCAGCCACGACAGGGAGTACGAGCAGTACTTC.

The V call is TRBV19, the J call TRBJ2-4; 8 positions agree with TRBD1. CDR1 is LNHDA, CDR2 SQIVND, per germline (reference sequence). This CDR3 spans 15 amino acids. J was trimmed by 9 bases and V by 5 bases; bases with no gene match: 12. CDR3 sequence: CASSPTGGGGVIQYF. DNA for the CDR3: TGTGCCAGTAGTCCCACAGGGGGTGGTGGGGTCATTCAGTACTTC.

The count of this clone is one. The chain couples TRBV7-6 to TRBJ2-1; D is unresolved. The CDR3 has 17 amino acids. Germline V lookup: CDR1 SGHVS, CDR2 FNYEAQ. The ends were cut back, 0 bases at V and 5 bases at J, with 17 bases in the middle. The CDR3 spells CASSLAGTNRFNNEQFF. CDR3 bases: TGTGCCAGCAGCTTAGCCGGCACAAACAGATTTAACAATGAGCAGTTCTTC.

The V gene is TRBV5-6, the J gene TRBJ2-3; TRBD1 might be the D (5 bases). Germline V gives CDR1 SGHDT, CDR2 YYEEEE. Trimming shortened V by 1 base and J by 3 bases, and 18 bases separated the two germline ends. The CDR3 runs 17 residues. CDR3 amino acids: CASSLSIGRARTDTQYF. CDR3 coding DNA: TGTGCCAGCAGCTTGAGTATCGGCAGGGCAAGGACAGATACGCAGTATTTT.

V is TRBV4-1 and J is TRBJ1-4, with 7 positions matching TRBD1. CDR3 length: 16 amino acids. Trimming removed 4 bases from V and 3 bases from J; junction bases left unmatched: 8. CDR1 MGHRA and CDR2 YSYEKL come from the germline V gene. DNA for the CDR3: TGCGCCAGCAGCCGAAGGTCAGGGGGTGCTAATGAAAAACTGTTTTTT. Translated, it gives CASSRRSGGANEKLFF.

The CDR3 loop reads CASIDQDLSYNEQFF. DNA for the CDR3: TGTGCCAGCATAGACCAGGACCTTTCCTACAATGAGCAGTTCTTC. The chain is built from TRBV7-1 and TRBJ2-1; D is ambiguous. TRBV7-1 is filed as an ORF, its function uncertain. This CDR3 contains 15 residues. With 7 bases removed from V and 1 base from J, the gap between germline ends came to 14 bases.

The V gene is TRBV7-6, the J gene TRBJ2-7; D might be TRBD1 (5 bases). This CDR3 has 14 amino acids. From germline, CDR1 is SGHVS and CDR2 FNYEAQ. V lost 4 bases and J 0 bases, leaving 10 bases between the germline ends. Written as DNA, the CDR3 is TGTGCCAGCAGCTATAGGGGTAGCTCCTACGAGCAGTACTTC. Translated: CASSYRGSSYEQYF.

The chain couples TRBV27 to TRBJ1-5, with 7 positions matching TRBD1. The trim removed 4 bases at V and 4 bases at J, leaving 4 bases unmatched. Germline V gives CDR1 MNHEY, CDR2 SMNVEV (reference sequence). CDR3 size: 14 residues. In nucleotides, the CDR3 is TGTGCCAGCAGTTCCGGACAGGAAAATCAGCCCCAGCATTTT. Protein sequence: CASSSGQENQPQHF.